Following are 8 T cell receptor beta chains from one sample sequenced in a study of blood T cells in healthy people across ages. Primers used in a second PCR of roughly 6 to 11 cycles were a sample-barcoded 5' primer and a J-beta primer mix. In TCRdb, the 5' RACE reads were re-called with MiXCR into one record per CDR3 protein. The table lists about 680,000 distinct CDR3 sequences, 49% of them singletons, with roughly 34% in the top ten. Sequenced sample: blood. These receptors were obtained from an older woman in good health.

The J gene is TRBJ2-5, the V gene TRBV4-3, with 7 bases aligning to TRBD2. The CDR3 contains 15 residues. The V gene's germline CDR1 is LGHNA and CDR2 YSLEER. The ends lost 0 bases at V and 7 bases at J; junction bases unmatched: 8. CDR3: CASSQEIGTGGTQYF. CDR3 nucleotides: TGCGCCAGCAGCCAAGAGATTGGGACGGGGGGGACCCAGTACTTC.

V and J are TRBV18 and TRBJ1-1; D might be TRBD1 (6 bases). The V gene lost 1 base and the J gene lost 4 bases, with 16 bases spanning the gap. Germline V gene sequence: CDR1 KGHSH, CDR2 LQKENI. This CDR3 has 16 residues. The CDR3 sequence: CASSPLVRGASTEAFF. CDR3 DNA: TGTGCCAGCTCACCACTTGTTCGGGGGGCGAGCACTGAAGCTTTCTTT.

This clonotype has more than one count but fewer than ten. The chain couples TRBV5-4 to TRBJ1-2; D unclear. Trimming took 4 bases from V and 7 from J, leaving 23 bases between them. Germline V gene data show CDR1 as SGHNT and CDR2 as YYREEE (reference sequence). CDR3 length: 16 residues. The CDR3 bases are TGTGCCAGCAGCCACACCGACACCTTAACGGGGTTTGGCTACACCTTC. Its translation: CASSHTDTLTGFGYTF.

The chain uses TRBV20-1 and TRBJ2-2, with a possible D match to TRBD2 (6 bases). V lost 6 bases to trimming and J lost 6 bases, with 17 bases between them. CDR1 is DFQATT, CDR2 SNEGSKA, per germline (reference sequence). This CDR3 has 14 amino acids. The DNA of the CDR3 is TGCAGTGCCACGGGACCAAGGAGGGCCGGGGAGCTGTTTTTT. Its translation is CSATGPRRAGELFF.

This rearrangement joins TRBV4-2 to TRBJ1-6; D possibly corresponds to TRBD1 (5 bases). V lost 0 bases and J lost 10, with 10 bases in between. The CDR3 is 14 amino acids. CDR1 and CDR2 (germline): LGHNA, YNFKEQ. CDR3 in amino acids: CASSQDPRGSPLHF. Here the CDR3 DNA reads TGTGCCAGCAGCCAAGATCCTAGGGGATCACCCCTCCACTTT.

Only a few counts were recorded for this clonotype. The rearrangement joins TRBV12-3 or TRBV12-4 to TRBJ1-1; no definite D call. This CDR3 has 12 residues. Deletions cut 2 bases from V and 5 bases from J, with 6 bases between. CDR3 sequence: CASSLPRTEAFF. The DNA of the CDR3 is TGTGCCAGCAGTTTACCGAGGACTGAAGCTTTCTTT.

The chain recombines TRBV5-7 with TRBJ2-1; D tentatively reads TRBD1 or TRBD2 (5 bases each). TRBV5-7 belongs to the ORF category, with a function that is uncertain. Trimming removed 5 bases from V and 0 bases from J, with 18 bases in between. The CDR3 is 17 residues long. The CDR3 sequence: CASSYVGTGLSYNEQFF. CDR3 DNA: TGTGCCAGCAGTTATGTTGGGACGGGTCTCTCCTACAATGAGCAGTTCTTC.

This sequence joins TRBV6-5 and TRBJ2-7; unclear D gene. The CDR3 spans 15 residues. Germline CDR1 MNHEY, CDR2 SVGAGI. Trimming took 0 bases from V and 1 from J, leaving 10 bases between them. In nucleotides, the CDR3 is TGTGCCAGCAGTTACTCCGGCGTATCTTCCTACGAGCAGTACTTC. Protein: CASSYSGVSSYEQYF.